Below, 28 T cell receptor beta chains from the same sample are listed, as sequenced in a study of cytomegalovirus exposure and HLA in healthy donors. Primers for the PCR totalled 60 Vbeta and 13 Jbeta. Only in-frame clones appear in the TCRdb table, and some are missing; sequencing was by immunoSEQ multiplex PCR. There are a few hundred thousand clones in the sample; around 83% occur only once, and 1.2% to 1.5% lies in the top ten. The specimen sequenced was PBMCs. The receptors originated from a girl aged 10-17 years in good health and CMV-seronegative.

This clone was recorded only once. V gene TRBV5-4 combines with J gene TRBJ2-5; D gene ambiguous. The CDR3 runs 15 residues. Looked up from germline, CDR1 is SGHNT and CDR2 is YYREEE (reference sequence). Trimming stripped 1 base from V and 2 bases from J, with 12 bases between. In nucleotides, the CDR3 is TGTGCCAGCAGCTTGATCCCGGTTCGGCAAGAGACCCAGTACTTC. This gives the protein CASSLIPVRQETQYF.

The CDR3 sequence: CASSYRGNEQFF. DNA for the CDR3: TGTGCCAGCAGTTACAGGGGCAATGAGCAGTTCTTC. V and J are TRBV6-5 and TRBJ2-1; the D gene is possibly TRBD1 (5 bases). CDR3 size: 12 residues. The germline V and J ends were trimmed by 2 bases and 6 bases, with 5 bases remaining between them. Looked up from germline, CDR1 is MNHEY and CDR2 is SVGAGI.

V gene TRBV30 combines with J gene TRBJ1-6, with D perhaps matching TRBD1 (6 bases). The CDR3 spans 18 residues. V lost 0 bases and J lost 0, with 15 bases in between. Germline V gene lookup returns CDR1 GTSNPN and CDR2 SVGIG (reference sequence). CDR3 region: CAWSVGPQGTSYNSPLHF. Written as DNA, the CDR3 is TGTGCCTGGAGTGTGGGGCCCCAGGGGACCTCCTATAATTCACCCCTCCACTTT.

This clone has a handful of counts. This chain links TRBV28 with TRBJ2-7; D is unresolved. CDR3 length: 12 amino acids. The V end was cut by 3 bases, the J end by 4 bases, with 7 bases between. CDR1 is MDHEN, CDR2 SYDVKM, per germline. In DNA, the CDR3 is TGTGCCAGCAGTTTGCGAGTATACGAGCAGTACTTC. Translation: CASSLRVYEQYF.

The chain recombines TRBV30 with TRBJ1-4; D ambiguous. This CDR3 is 12 amino acids long. The germline gives CDR1 GTSNPN, CDR2 SVGIG (reference sequence). V shed 3 bases and J shed 5 bases, with 7 bases lying between them. CDR3 protein: CAWRSQNEKLFF. DNA for the CDR3: TGTGCCTGGAGATCTCAGAATGAAAAACTGTTTTTT.

The J gene is TRBJ2-3, the V gene TRBV6-5, with D hard to call. The CDR3 covers 14 residues. Looked up from germline, CDR1 is MNHEY and CDR2 is SVGAGI. Between the trimmed V and J ends, which lost 6 bases and 0 bases, there was a span of 10 bases. The CDR3 sequence: CASSSRLSTDTQYF. For the CDR3, the DNA is TGTGCCAGCAGCTCGAGACTTAGCACAGATACGCAGTATTTT.

The gene calls are TRBV6-6 and TRBJ1-5; 8 nucleotides agree with TRBD1. The junction had 11 bases not matched to a gene; V was cut back by 6 bases and J by 4 bases. CDR3 size: 16 residues. Germline assignment: CDR1 MNHNY and CDR2 SVGAGI (reference sequence). The CDR3 sequence: CASRRQGRRRNQPQHF. The DNA for the CDR3 is TGTGCCAGCAGACGACAGGGGCGAAGACGGAATCAGCCCCAGCATTTT.

Turning to this clone: Additional DNA sequences in this sample encode the identical CDR3. The chain uses TRBV19 and TRBJ1-1; D is uncertain. Germline assignment: CDR1 LNHDA and CDR2 SQIVND (reference sequence). The CDR3 runs 12 residues. Deletions cut 7 bases from V and 1 base from J, with 7 bases between. CDR3 bases: TGTGCCAGTAACCCCGGGAACACTGAAGCTTTCTTT. This encodes CASNPGNTEAFF.

DNA for the CDR3: TGTGCTAGTGGTCGAACTAGCGGGACTTACGAGCAGTACTTC. Translation: CASGRTSGTYEQYF. The chain couples TRBV12-5 to TRBJ2-7; TRBD2 agrees at 10 bases. Per the germline V gene, CDR1 is LGHNT and CDR2 is FRNRAP. This CDR3 spans 14 amino acids. The J segment lost 4 bases and the V segment lost 5 bases, leaving 5 bases of the junction unmatched.

This clone was found once. This chain uses TRBV7-3 with TRBJ2-2; 7 bases agree with TRBD2. Germline-derived CDR1 and CDR2 are SGHTA and FQGTGA. This CDR3 has 15 residues. The V segment lost 4 bases and the J segment 5 bases; nucleotides outside the gene matches: 7. CDR3 coding DNA: TGTGCCAGCAGCTCTACTAGCGCGACTACCGGGGAGCTGTTTTTT. Amino acid sequence: CASSSTSATTGELFF.

The chain uses TRBV5-4 and TRBJ1-2; D is uncertain. Trimming removed 4 bases from V and 0 bases from J, with 7 bases in between. Germline CDR1 reads SGHNT; CDR2 reads YYREEE (reference sequence). This CDR3 is 13 amino acids long. This CDR3 is CASSADSNYGYTF. DNA for the CDR3: TGTGCCAGCAGCGCGGACTCTAACTATGGCTACACCTTC.

V usage is TRBV6-5 and J usage is TRBJ2-3; D is possibly TRBD1 (6 bases). Trimming took 0 bases from V and 3 from J, leaving 7 bases between them. The V gene's germline CDR1 is MNHEY and CDR2 SVGAGI. This CDR3 spans 14 amino acids. CDR3 protein: CASSYSTGTDTQYF. Here the CDR3 DNA reads TGTGCCAGCAGTTACTCGACAGGAACAGATACGCAGTATTTT.

The V and J genes are TRBV28 and TRBJ1-1; D gene unclear. Trimming cost V 8 bases and J 4 bases, with 23 bases left between them. Germline V gives CDR1 MDHEN, CDR2 SYDVKM. The CDR3 extends over 16 amino acids. The CDR3 DNA reads TGTGCCAGCTTTTCACCCGGAGGGCTATTGGGCACTGAAGCTTTCTTT. Protein sequence: CASFSPGGLLGTEAFF.

The gene calls are TRBV5-4 and TRBJ1-2, with a weak D call TRBD1 (5 bases). This CDR3 has 13 residues. Trimming cost V 3 bases and J 8 bases, with 14 bases left between them. The germline V gene encodes CDR1 SGHNT and CDR2 YYREEE (reference sequence). Here the CDR3 reads CASSSGRGDGYTF. The CDR3 bases are TGTGCCAGCAGCTCAGGGCGGGGGGACGGCTACACCTTC. Combining the CDR3 with reference TRBV5-4 and TRBJ1-2 gives the whole variable domain ETGVTQSPTHLIKTRGQQVTLRCSSQSGHNTVSWYQQALGQGPQFIFQYYREEENGRGNFPPRFSGLQFPNYSSELNVNALELDDSALYLCASSSGRGDGYTFGSGTRLTVV.

The V and J genes are TRBV6-5 and TRBJ1-2; 10 positions agree with TRBD1. Germline assignment: CDR1 MNHEY and CDR2 SVGAGI. CDR3 length equals 16 residues. V shed 0 bases and J 4 bases; nucleotides not matched to a gene: 5. The DNA of the CDR3 is TGTGCCAGCAGTTACTCGAGGACAGGGGGAAGCTATGGCTACACCTTC. Protein product: CASSYSRTGGSYGYTF.

The chain combines TRBV5-1 with TRBJ2-7, with 7 bases matching TRBD1. Germline V gene lookup returns CDR1 SGHRS and CDR2 YFSETQ. CDR3 length equals 15 residues. The trim removed 2 bases at V and 5 bases at J, leaving 10 bases unmatched. The CDR3 region has the DNA TGCGCCAGCAGCTTTACAGGGGCCGTTGAGGACGAGCAGTACTTC. Translating gives CASSFTGAVEDEQYF.

This clone was detected a few times. The rearrangement uses TRBV4-1 and TRBJ2-2; D is unresolved. Germline V lookup: CDR1 MGHRA, CDR2 YSYEKL. V was clipped by 1 base and J by 4 bases, with 10 bases between them. This CDR3 comprises 15 residues. CDR3 in amino acids: CASSQVATGTGELFF. CDR3 sequence (DNA): TGCGCCAGCAGCCAAGTGGCTACGGGCACCGGGGAGCTGTTTTTT.

The genes are TRBV18 and TRBJ2-1; a possible D gene is TRBD2 (5 bases). The CDR3 is made up of 15 amino acids. The V end was cut by 5 bases, the J end by 6 bases, with 17 bases between. Germline V CDR1 and CDR2: KGHSH, LQKENI. Written as DNA, the CDR3 is TGTGCCAGCTCAGGGGTCGGAGTAAGCGGCAATGAGCAGTTCTTC. Translated, it gives CASSGVGVSGNEQFF.

The chain has TRBV5-1 and TRBJ1-3; D not certain. The CDR3 is 15 residues long. The germline gives CDR1 SGHRS, CDR2 YFSETQ. The ends were cut back, 4 bases at V and 2 bases at J, with 13 bases in the middle. The DNA of the CDR3 is TGCGCCAGCAGCGCTCGCGGGGAGACTGGAAACACCATATATTTT. Its protein product is CASSARGETGNTIYF.

The J gene is TRBJ2-3, the V gene TRBV28; 7 bases map to TRBD1. J lost 3 bases, V lost 5 bases, and 2 bases had no gene match. From germline, CDR1 is MDHEN and CDR2 SYDVKM. CDR3 length equals 13 residues. The CDR3 nucleotides are TGTGCCAGCAGTGCGACAGGGACAGATACGCAGTATTTT. It specifies CASSATGTDTQYF.

This chain joins TRBV29-1 and TRBJ1-1; D call uncertain. V was clipped by 6 bases and J by 0 bases, with 11 bases between them. CDR3 size: 13 residues. Germline V gene data show CDR1 as SQVTM and CDR2 as ANQGSEA. The CDR3 DNA reads as TGCAGCGTACTTCAACTCATGAACACTGAAGCTTTCTTT. Translation gives CSVLQLMNTEAFF. Together with reference TRBV29-1 and TRBJ1-1, the CDR3 gives the full variable domain: SAVISQKPSRDICQRGTSLTIQCQVDSQVTMMFWYRQQPGQSLTLIATANQGSEATYESGFVIDKFPISRPNLTFSTLTVSNMSPEDSSIYLCSVLQLMNTEAFFGQGTRLTVV.

This chain connects TRBV2 to TRBJ2-3; a possible D gene is TRBD2 (6 bases). CDR3 length: 14 residues. Trimming cost V 5 bases and J 2 bases, with 11 bases left between them. Germline assignment: CDR1 SNHLY and CDR2 FYNNEI. The CDR3 nucleotides are TGTGCCAGCAGTCCCGGGACTTTCACAGATACGCAGTATTTT. This encodes CASSPGTFTDTQYF.

The chain combines TRBV7-9 with TRBJ1-1, with 8 bases lining up with TRBD1. Trimming at V came to 2 bases and at J to 5 bases, leaving 4 bases not matched to a gene. This CDR3 is 14 amino acids long. Germline V gene lookup returns CDR1 SEHNR and CDR2 FQNEAQ (reference sequence). The chain's CDR3 is CASSLNRGETEAFF. The CDR3, as DNA: TGTGCCAGCAGCTTAAACAGGGGGGAGACTGAAGCTTTCTTT. Full variable domain (missing parts from reference TRBV7-9 and TRBJ1-1): DTGVSQNPRHKITKRGQNVTFRCDPISEHNRLYWYRQTLGQGPEFLTYFQNEAQLEKSRLLSDRFSAERPKGSFSTLEIQRTEQGDSAMYLCASSLNRGETEAFFGQGTRLTVV.

Notes on this clone: An end of the junction does not agree with germline; a read error may underlie this. This same CDR3 is encoded by further DNA sequences in the sample. The chain joins TRBV28 to TRBJ1-2; 9 positions match TRBD1. Germline CDR1 reads MDHEN; CDR2 reads SYDVKM. The CDR3 runs 14 residues. The CDR3 DNA is TGTGCCAGCAGTCTTACAGGGGGCAACTACGGCTACACCTTC. It codes for CASSLTGGNYGYTF.

CDR3: CASSGGVAGNTIYF. CDR3 DNA: TGCGCCAGCAGCGGAGGGGTAGCTGGAAACACCATATATTTT. The V call is TRBV5-1, the J call TRBJ1-3; perhaps TRBD1 as D (5 bases). V was cut by 4 bases and J by 2 bases, with 10 bases left in between. Germline loops: CDR1 SGHRS, CDR2 YFSETQ. The CDR3 loop spans 14 amino acids.

The chain joins TRBV10-3 to TRBJ1-3; 7 nucleotides agree with TRBD1. The germline V gene has CDR1 ENHRY and CDR2 SYGVKD. With V trimmed by 6 bases and J by 2 bases, 4 bases remained unmatched. The CDR3 contains 14 residues. DNA for the CDR3: TGTGCCATCAGCCCGACAGGGCCTGGAAACACCATATATTTT. This encodes CAISPTGPGNTIYF.

This clone has only a few counts. This chain joins TRBV10-3 and TRBJ2-1; 9 bases line up with TRBD2. CDR1 and CDR2 (germline): ENHRY, SYGVKD. The CDR3 is made up of 13 amino acids. Trimming removed 10 bases from V and 5 bases from J; junction bases left unmatched: 6. The CDR3 sequence: CATSGGRDNEQFF. CDR3 sequence (DNA): TGTGCCACCTCTGGCGGGAGGGACAATGAGCAGTTCTTC.

The rearrangement joins TRBV27 to TRBJ2-7, with D perhaps TRBD1 (5 bases). This CDR3 has 15 amino acids. The germline CDR1 and CDR2 sequences are MNHEY and SMNVEV (reference sequence). The V end lost 2 bases, the J end lost 4 bases, and 15 bases lay between the germline ends. The CDR3 protein is CASSLKGGREYEQYF. DNA of the CDR3: TGTGCCAGCAGTTTAAAAGGCGGCAGGGAATACGAGCAGTACTTC.